Below are 4 T cell receptor beta chains sequenced from a single sample in a study of regulatory T cells. Antigen specificity for these receptors is unknown. Points from the study as a whole: In CD3G-deficient patients, conventional CD4+ T cells were enriched for hydrophobic CDR3 residues at positions 6 and 7.

The PCR used 52 TRBV and 13 TRBJ primers. Measured with immunoSEQ multiplex PCR; TCRdb has only the in-frame clones, and not every one. The sample records tens of thousands of clones, over 90% being singletons. Material for sequencing was conventional CD4+ T cells sorted from blood. The source of these receptors is a child aged 2-15 years with CD3G deficiency.

The chain recombines TRBV4-1 with TRBJ2-2; 8 nucleotides line up with TRBD2. The length of the CDR3 is 18 residues. V was pared by 0 bases and J by 0 bases, with 6 bases of the junction left unmatched. Germline V gene data show CDR1 as MGHRA and CDR2 as YSYEKL. The DNA of the CDR3 is TGCGCCAGCAGCCAAGATATGGCGGGAGGATCGAACACCGGGGAGCTGTTTTTT. Protein: CASSQDMAGGSNTGELFF.

V gene TRBV4-1 combines with J gene TRBJ2-6; TRBD1 matches 7 bases. V was pared by 2 bases and J by 0 bases, with 10 bases of the junction left unmatched. Germline loops: CDR1 MGHRA, CDR2 YSYEKL. CDR3 length: 19 residues. DNA of the CDR3: TGCGCCAGCAGCCAATCGGGACAGAGATCGATCTCTGGGGCCAACGTCCTGACTTTC. It yields the protein CASSQSGQRSISGANVLTF.

The chain joins TRBV19 to TRBJ2-1; 7 bases map to TRBD2. The CDR3 extends over 14 amino acids. V trimming: 7 bases; J trimming: 3 bases; junction bases outside the gene matches: 6. Germline V lookup: CDR1 LNHDA, CDR2 SQIVND (reference sequence). Written as DNA, the CDR3 is TGTGCCAGTAAACAAGGGACTAACTACAATGAGCAGTTCTTC. It specifies CASKQGTNYNEQFF.

The gene calls are TRBV27 and TRBJ2-2; D is tentatively TRBD1 or TRBD2 (5 bases each). Trimming took 5 bases from V and 4 from J, leaving 14 bases between them. Germline V gene lookup returns CDR1 MNHEY and CDR2 SMNVEV (reference sequence). The CDR3 sequence is 15 residues long. CDR3 sequence reads: CASSASGTPTGELFF. CDR3 sequence (DNA): TGTGCCAGCAGTGCATCCGGGACCCCCACCGGGGAGCTGTTTTTT.